The following is a T cell receptor beta chain sequence with its context. Many counts were recorded for this clonotype. The target of this receptor is not known. No base quality information exists; no much larger clone differs at one position. The intended sense of this specimen's treatment or condition label: live attenuated yellow fever vaccine strain. At each blood-draw timepoint, two biological replicates of bulk PBMCs were obtained. A standard Ficoll-Paque protocol was used to isolate PBMCs from peripheral blood. TriZol was used to extract RNA from bulk PBMCs, from CD4 and CD8 fractions, and from dextramer-positive and dextramer-negative fractions. Spanning cysteine to phenylalanine, the CDR3 consists of 16 amino acids. Only the CDR3 part of the read is kept: 48 bases, read in frame from the first base. CDR1 and CDR2 are drawn from the germline V gene (reference sequence): DFQATT, SNEGSKA. V sheds 5 bases and J sheds 3 bases, leaving 21 bases between their ends.

This sample was taken from a study of T cells after yellow fever vaccination (dated by TCRdb to between 2019 and 2020). About the full investigation: The SMART-Seq v4 Ultra Low Input RNA kit was used to prepare libraries from fractions with low cell numbers. To track T-cell clones before and after primary and booster YFV17D yellow fever vaccination, bulk TCR alpha and beta repertoires were sequenced longitudinally. Blood was collected at multiple timepoints before and after primary and secondary immunization, and bulk PBMC replicates and cell subsets were isolated. Two healthy male donors made up the cohort, one aged 18 to 30 years and the other aged 30 to 39 years. Overall results and qualifications from the work: FACS-sorted repertoires could contain abundant contaminating clonotypes from the bulk population, so computational filtering was required. Only a couple of donors were included in the study, so the extent to which the findings can be generalized is limited. A small fraction of clonotypes appeared in both the CD4 and CD8 compartments, likely as a result of convergent recombination. After the booster, most of the clones that had expanded following primary vaccination were detected again (96% of CD4 and around 88% of CD8), which suggests that memory was broadly maintained. The secondary T-cell response was weaker than the primary response but faster, peaking on day 5 instead of day 15.

Instrument on record: Illumina NovaSeq 6000. TCR cDNA was synthesized by 5'RACE template switching, through which a universal primer site and unique molecular identifiers were introduced. Priming for cDNA synthesis came from both the TCR alpha and TCR beta constant segments. Two PCR steps were used to amplify libraries, with sample barcodes and sequencing adapters being added in the second step. Sequencing of libraries was done on Illumina HiSeq 2500 (2x100 bp) or NovaSeq (2x150 bp). In the paper's pipeline: MIGEC was used to demultiplex reads and collapse the reads into UMI consensus sequences, and MiXCR was used for V(D)J alignment. Vaccine-responding clonotypes were defined with edgeR using replicate PBMC samples, requiring FDR below 0.01 and a log2 fold change above 5 up to day 15. Each bulk clonotype was labeled CD4 or CD8 based on which sequenced repertoire, CD4 or CD8, contained the clonotype at higher abundance. TCRdb cleaned the public reads at Q25 with fastp, built clones with MiXCR and kept in-frame beta chains. Rows are unified per CDR3 protein, each entry keeping the most common DNA and genes. V and J calls and clone size were set by TCRdb, not the authors. For this sample the table gives about 260,000 distinct CDR3 sequences, of which roughly 3.5% were detected only once. 15% to 20% of the sample comes from the top ten.

The sequence derives from a man in his late teens or twenties who received the YFV17D yellow fever vaccine. The material was PBMCs, obtained 15 days after the yellow fever booster vaccination. The chain employs TRBV20-1 and TRBJ2-3; a tentative D call is TRBD1 (6 bases match). At the DNA level, the sequence is TGCAGTGCTCCCGGTATAGGGGGACCGGGGACAGATACGCAGTATTTT. This yields the protein CSAPGIGGPGTDTQYF.